These 5 T cell receptor beta chains originate from one sample sequenced in a study of blood T cell repertoires in COVID-19. Sequenced by immunoSEQ multiplex PCR; TCRdb stores in-frame clones only, minus some. Of about 300,000 clones in the sample, around 91% were seen once. Sequenced: PBMCs or T cells enriched from blood (not recorded which). Receptors originate from a young woman with acute COVID-19.

V is TRBV6-4 and J is TRBJ2-1, with TRBD1 matching 8 bases. Trimming at V came to 6 bases and at J to 6 bases, leaving 10 bases not matched to a gene. This CDR3 contains 15 residues. Per germline, CDR1 MRHNA and CDR2 SNTAGT. The CDR3 region is CASSHYQGAANEQFF. CDR3 DNA: TGTGCCAGCAGCCACTACCAGGGGGCGGCCAATGAGCAGTTCTTC.

This clone was found once. The chain couples TRBV28 to TRBJ1-5; the D is unclear. Trimming removed 4 bases from V and 0 bases from J, with 7 bases in between. This CDR3 has 14 amino acids. Germline-derived CDR1 and CDR2 are MDHEN and SYDVKM. CDR3 DNA sequence: TGTGCCAGCAGTTCGCAGGTTAGCAATCAGCCCCAGCATTTT. This translates into CASSSQVSNQPQHF.

The chain has TRBV7-2 and TRBJ2-7; TRBD2 matches at 7 bases. This CDR3 has 17 amino acids. The ends lost 2 bases at V and 3 bases at J; junction bases unmatched: 13. Germline loops: CDR1 SGHTA, CDR2 FQGNSA. CDR3 amino acids: CASSLLRTGTTGYEQYF. The CDR3 DNA is TGTGCCAGCAGCTTACTGAGGACCGGGACTACCGGCTACGAGCAGTACTTC.

This chain uses TRBV4-1 with TRBJ2-2; TRBD1 is a possible D gene (5 bases). The germline V gene has CDR1 MGHRA and CDR2 YSYEKL. The CDR3 is made up of 19 amino acids. V was trimmed by 3 bases and J by 5 bases, leaving 25 bases between them. This CDR3 reads CASSQGIRLAGRGTGELFF. The CDR3 region has the DNA TGCGCCAGCAGCCAGGGTATTCGACTTGCTGGAAGGGGAACCGGGGAGCTGTTTTTT.

The gene calls are TRBV5-5 and TRBJ2-7; D is uncertain. The CDR3 is 13 amino acids. Germline V lookup: CDR1 SGHKS, CDR2 YYEKEE (reference sequence). V lost 0 bases and J lost 6, with 10 bases in between. The CDR3 nucleotides read TGTGCCAGCAGCTTGGCCCCTCTCCCCGAGCAGTACTTC. Encoded protein: CASSLAPLPEQYF.